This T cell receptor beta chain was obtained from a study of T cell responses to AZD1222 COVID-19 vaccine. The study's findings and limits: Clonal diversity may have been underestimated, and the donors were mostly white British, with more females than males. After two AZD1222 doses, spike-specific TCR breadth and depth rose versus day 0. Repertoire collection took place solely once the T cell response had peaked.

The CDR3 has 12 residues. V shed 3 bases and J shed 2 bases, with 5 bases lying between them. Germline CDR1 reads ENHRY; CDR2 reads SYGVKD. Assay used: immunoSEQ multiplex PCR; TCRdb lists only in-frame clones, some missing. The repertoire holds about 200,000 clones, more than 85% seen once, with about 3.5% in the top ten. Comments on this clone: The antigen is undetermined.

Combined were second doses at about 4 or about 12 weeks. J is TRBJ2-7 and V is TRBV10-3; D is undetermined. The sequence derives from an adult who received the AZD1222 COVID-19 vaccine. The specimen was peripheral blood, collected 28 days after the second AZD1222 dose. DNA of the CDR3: TGTGCCATCAGTGACGCTACCTACGAGCAGTACTTC. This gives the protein CAISDATYEQYF.